This T cell receptor beta chain derives from a study of CD8+ T cells in alopecia areata. Reverse transcription of extracted RNA yielded cDNA, which provided the sequencing template. The assay was immunoSEQ multiplex PCR, and TCRdb's table has in-frame clones only and misses some. The repertoire holds around 200,000 clones, with roughly 64% as singletons. Treatment given: oral pan-JAK inhibitor, 5-10 mg twice daily. Peripheral blood, together with lesional scalp punch biopsies, was collected from alopecia areata patients. This clone appeared once. The V gene lost 0 bases and the J gene lost 8 bases, with 3 bases spanning the gap. The CDR3 runs to 12 residues. CDR1 is SGHKS and CDR2 is YYEKEE in the germline V gene (reference sequence).

Sequences were derived from CD8+ T cells sorted from blood, sampled at week 24, from a patient treated with tofacitinib. V and J are TRBV5-5 and TRBJ1-6; D call uncertain. This sequence originates from a human donor with alopecia areata. The CDR3 nucleotides are TGTGCCAGCAGCTTGGGATATTCACCCCTCCACTTT. Translation: CASSLGYSPLHF.